This entry lists 14 T cell receptor beta chains sequenced from one sample in a study of T cell responses to AZD1222 COVID-19 vaccine. Here immunoSEQ multiplex PCR was the method, and the copy in TCRdb shows in-frame clones only, minus some. The repertoire includes roughly 62,000 clones, roughly 70% of them detected once, and about 14% sits in the top ten. The sequences come from peripheral blood, collected on day 0 of AZD1222 vaccination. The receptors derive from an adult in good health.

V and J are TRBV7-7 and TRBJ2-1; 7 nucleotides agree with TRBD2. This CDR3 contains 15 residues. Germline CDR1 and CDR2: SSHAT and FNYEAQ (reference sequence). The trim removed 4 bases at V and 9 bases at J, leaving 12 bases unmatched. CDR3 in DNA: TGTGCCAGCAGCTCCGGGACCCTAGGGGAGGGTGAGCAGTTCTTC. Amino acid sequence: CASSSGTLGEGEQFF.

This chain joins TRBV2 and TRBJ1-4; a weak D match, TRBD1 (5 bases). The CDR3 runs to 13 residues. Germline CDR1 and CDR2: SNHLY and FYNNEI. With 7 bases removed from V and 5 bases from J, the gap between germline ends came to 11 bases. Here the CDR3 reads CASTREKNEKLFF. Written as DNA, the CDR3 is TGTGCCAGCACCAGGGAGAAAAATGAAAAACTGTTTTTT.

This clone occurred a few times. CDR3 coding DNA: TGCGCCAGCAGCCCAGCAGGGGGCGACACCGGGGAGCTGTTTTTT. Its protein is CASSPAGGDTGELFF. The gene calls are TRBV4-1 and TRBJ2-2; 8 bases are a match to TRBD1. CDR3 length: 15 residues. Trimming cost V 4 bases and J 3 bases; bases outside gene matches: 4. Germline V lookup: CDR1 MGHRA, CDR2 YSYEKL.

This clone was detected only a few times. J is TRBJ1-2 and V is TRBV7-9; TRBD1 is a possible D gene (6 bases). This CDR3 region has 17 residues. The V gene lost 5 bases and the J gene lost 1 base, with 20 bases spanning the gap. Germline V gives CDR1 SEHNR, CDR2 FQNEAQ (reference sequence). CDR3 sequence (DNA): TGTGCCAGCAGCAACCCGGGCAGGGGAGCATTTAACTATGGCTACACCTTC. It specifies CASSNPGRGAFNYGYTF.

The chain employs TRBV13 and TRBJ1-1; unclear D gene. This CDR3 has 13 residues. Looked up from germline, CDR1 is PRHDT and CDR2 is FYEKMQ (reference sequence). Trimming shortened V by 0 bases and J by 3 bases, and 5 bases separated the two germline ends. CDR3 nucleotide sequence: TGTGCCAGCAGCTTAGGACTGTACACTGAAGCTTTCTTT. Translated: CASSLGLYTEAFF.

V usage is TRBV19 and J usage is TRBJ1-1; TRBD1 might be the D (6 bases). V was trimmed by 6 bases and J by 5 bases, leaving 16 bases between them. CDR1 is LNHDA and CDR2 is SQIVND in the germline V gene (reference sequence). This CDR3 is built from 14 residues. The CDR3 DNA follows: TGTGCCAGTAGCCTAGAGTCAGGGACAACTGAAGCTTTCTTT. Its translation is CASSLESGTTEAFF. Based on the CDR3 plus reference TRBV19 and TRBJ1-1, the full variable domain is DGGITQSPKYLFRKEGQNVTLSCEQNLNHDAMYWYRQDPGQGLRLIYYSQIVNDFQKGDIAEGYSVSREKKESFPLTVTSAQKNPTAFYLCASSLESGTTEAFFGQGTRLTVV.

A few counts support this clone. The chain combines TRBV2 with TRBJ2-7, with D uncertain. V was shortened by 6 bases and J by 0 bases, with 12 bases between the two germline ends. There are 14 residues in the CDR3. Germline CDR1 is SNHLY and CDR2 is FYNNEI. The CDR3 DNA reads as TGTGCCAGCAGGGGATACTTTCTCTCCTACGAGCAGTACTTC. It is translated as CASRGYFLSYEQYF. Using reference TRBV2 and TRBJ2-7 for the parts outside the CDR3, the full variable domain is EPEVTQTPSHQVTQMGQEVILRCVPISNHLYFYWYRQILGQKVEFLVSFYNNEISEKSEIFDDQFSVERPDGSNFTLKIRSTKLEDSAMYFCASRGYFLSYEQYFGPGTRLTVT.

The chain couples TRBV11-2 to TRBJ1-4; D is undetermined. The germline V gene has CDR1 SGHAT and CDR2 FQNNGV. The CDR3 length is 11 residues. V was clipped by 0 bases and J by 8 bases, with 1 base between them. The CDR3 DNA sequence: TGTGCCAGCAGCTTAGACGAAAAACTGTTTTTT. Its protein is CASSLDEKLFF.

There are a few counts of this clone. V and J are TRBV24-1 and TRBJ2-1; 7 bases agree with TRBD2. Germline trimming cut 2 bases from V and 5 bases from J; bases unmatched to any gene: 8. Germline V lookup: CDR1 KGHDR, CDR2 SFDVKD. This CDR3 contains 16 residues. The chain's CDR3 is CATSDSAGGSDNEQFF. The CDR3 coding sequence is TGTGCCACCAGTGATTCAGCCGGGGGGTCCGACAATGAGCAGTTCTTC.

The J gene is TRBJ1-2, the V gene TRBV28, with D hard to call. The CDR3 extends over 13 amino acids. Trimming removed 5 bases at V and 5 bases at J, with 12 bases between. Germline-derived CDR1 and CDR2 are MDHEN and SYDVKM. CDR3: CASSANRRYGYTF. The DNA of the CDR3 is TGTGCCAGCAGTGCGAATCGACGGTATGGCTACACCTTC.

The rearrangement links TRBV5-5 to TRBJ1-2; no definite D call. Germline V gives CDR1 SGHKS, CDR2 YYEKEE (reference sequence). The CDR3 spans 15 residues. Trimming took off 1 base at V and 2 bases at J, with 12 bases between the two ends. The CDR3 sequence is CASSLLEGYNYGYTF. Written as DNA, the CDR3 is TGTGCCAGCAGCTTGCTCGAGGGTTACAACTATGGCTACACCTTC. The full variable domain, rest sourced from reference TRBV5-5 and TRBJ1-2, is DAGVTQSPTHLIKTRGQQVTLRCSPISGHKSVSWYQQVLGQGPQFIFQYYEKEERGRGNFPDRFSARQFPNYSSELNVNALLLGDSALYLCASSLLEGYNYGYTFGSGTRLTVV.

The chain is built from TRBV21-1 and TRBJ2-3; the D call TRBD2 from the table was never checked on the DNA. TRBV21-1 is a known pseudogene. This CDR3 is 16 amino acids long. CDR3 nucleotide sequence: TGTGCCAGCAGCAAACCCTTTTGCGGGGCCAGAGATACGCAGTATTTT. It codes for CASSKPFCGARDTQYF.

The genes are TRBV5-1 and TRBJ2-1, with TRBD1 matching 9 bases. The germline CDR1 and CDR2 sequences are SGHRS and YFSETQ. CDR3 size: 15 residues. The trim removed 4 bases at V and 2 bases at J, leaving 4 bases unmatched. The CDR3 DNA follows: TGCGCCAGCAGCGATACAGGGGGCCCCTACAATGAGCAGTTCTTC. This sequence encodes CASSDTGGPYNEQFF. The full variable domain, with the rest looked up from reference TRBV5-1 and TRBJ2-1, is KAGVTQTPRYLIKTRGQQVTLSCSPISGHRSVSWYQQTPGQGLQFLFEYFSETQRNKGNFPGRFSGRQFSNSRSEMNVSTLELGDSALYLCASSDTGGPYNEQFFGPGTRLTVL.

The chain carries TRBV19 and TRBJ2-5; 11 positions agree with TRBD2. Germline V CDR1 and CDR2: LNHDA, SQIVND (reference sequence). CDR3 size: 14 residues. Unmatched junction bases numbered 3, after V lost 8 bases and J lost 1 base. In nucleotides, the CDR3 is TGTGCCAGTCGACTAGCGGGGAGCCAAGAGACCCAGTACTTC. Amino acids: CASRLAGSQETQYF.